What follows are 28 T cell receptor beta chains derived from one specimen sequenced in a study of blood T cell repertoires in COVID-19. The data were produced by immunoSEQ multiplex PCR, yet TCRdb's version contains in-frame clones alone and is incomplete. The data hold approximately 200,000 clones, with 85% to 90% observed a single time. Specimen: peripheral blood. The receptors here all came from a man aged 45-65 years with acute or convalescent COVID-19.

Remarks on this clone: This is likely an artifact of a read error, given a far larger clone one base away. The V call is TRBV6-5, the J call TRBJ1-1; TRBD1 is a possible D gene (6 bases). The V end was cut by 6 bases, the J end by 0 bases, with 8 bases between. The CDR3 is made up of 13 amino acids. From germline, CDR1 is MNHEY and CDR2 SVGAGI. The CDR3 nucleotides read TGTGCCAGCAGGGACAGCATGAACACTGAAGCTTTCTTT. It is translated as CASRDSMNTEAFF.

The CDR3: CASSLVAVNEKLFF. Written as DNA, the CDR3 is TGTGCCAGCAGCTTGGTGGCAGTTAATGAAAAACTGTTTTTT. This chain uses TRBV5-5 with TRBJ1-4; unclear D gene. Trimming pared 0 bases from V and 4 bases from J, leaving 7 bases between. Germline assignment: CDR1 SGHKS and CDR2 YYEKEE (reference sequence). There are 14 residues in the CDR3.

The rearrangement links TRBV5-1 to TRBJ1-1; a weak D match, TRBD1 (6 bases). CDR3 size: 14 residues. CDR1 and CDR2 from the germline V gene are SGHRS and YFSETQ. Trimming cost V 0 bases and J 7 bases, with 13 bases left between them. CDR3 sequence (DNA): TGCGCCAGCAGCTTGGTGGCAGGGGTTGGTGAAGCTTTCTTT. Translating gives CASSLVAGVGEAFF.

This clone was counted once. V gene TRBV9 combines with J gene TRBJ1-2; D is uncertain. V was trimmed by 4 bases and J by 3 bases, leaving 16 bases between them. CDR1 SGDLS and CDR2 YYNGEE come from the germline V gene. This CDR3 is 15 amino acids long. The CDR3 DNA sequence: TGTGCCAGCAGCTCCGGGGAGGGTTGGGACTATGGCTACACCTTC. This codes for CASSSGEGWDYGYTF.

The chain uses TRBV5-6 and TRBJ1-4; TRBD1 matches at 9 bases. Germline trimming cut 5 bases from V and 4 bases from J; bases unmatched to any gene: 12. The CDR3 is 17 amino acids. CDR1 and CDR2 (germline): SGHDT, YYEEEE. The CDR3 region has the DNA TGTGCCAGCAGTCTCCGGGCCGGGACAGGGTTTAATGAAAAACTGTTTTTT. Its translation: CASSLRAGTGFNEKLFF.

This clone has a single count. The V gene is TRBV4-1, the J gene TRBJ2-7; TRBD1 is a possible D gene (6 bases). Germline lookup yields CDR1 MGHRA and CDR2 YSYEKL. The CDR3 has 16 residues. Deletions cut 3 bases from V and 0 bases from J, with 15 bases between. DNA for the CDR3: TGCGCCAGCAGCCATATAACCGGGACAAGCTCCTACGAGCAGTACTTC. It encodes CASSHITGTSSYEQYF.

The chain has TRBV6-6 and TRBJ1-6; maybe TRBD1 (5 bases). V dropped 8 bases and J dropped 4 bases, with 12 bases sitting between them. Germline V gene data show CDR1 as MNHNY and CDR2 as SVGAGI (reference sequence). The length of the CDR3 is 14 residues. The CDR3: CASATGTYNSPLHF. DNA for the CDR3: TGTGCCAGCGCCACCGGGACTTATAATTCACCCCTCCACTTT.

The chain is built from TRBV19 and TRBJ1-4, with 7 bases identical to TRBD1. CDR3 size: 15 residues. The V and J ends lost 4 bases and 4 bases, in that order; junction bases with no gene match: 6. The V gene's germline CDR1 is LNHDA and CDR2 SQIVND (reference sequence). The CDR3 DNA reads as TGTGCCAGTAGTAGCTGGACAGGAGGTAATGAAAAACTGTTTTTT. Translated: CASSSWTGGNEKLFF.

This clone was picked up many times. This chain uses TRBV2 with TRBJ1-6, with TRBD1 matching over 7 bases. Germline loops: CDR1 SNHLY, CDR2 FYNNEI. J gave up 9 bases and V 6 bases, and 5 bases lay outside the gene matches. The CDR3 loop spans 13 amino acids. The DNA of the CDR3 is TGTGCCAGCAGGGGACAGCTCCTTTCACCCCTCCACTTT. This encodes CASRGQLLSPLHF.

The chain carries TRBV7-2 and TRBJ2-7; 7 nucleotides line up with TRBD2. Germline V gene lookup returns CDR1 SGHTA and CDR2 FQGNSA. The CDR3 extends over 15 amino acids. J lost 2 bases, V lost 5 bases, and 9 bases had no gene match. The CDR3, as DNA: TGTGCCAGCAGCCGGAGCGAGGGAGGGACCTACGAGCAGTACTTC. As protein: CASSRSEGGTYEQYF.

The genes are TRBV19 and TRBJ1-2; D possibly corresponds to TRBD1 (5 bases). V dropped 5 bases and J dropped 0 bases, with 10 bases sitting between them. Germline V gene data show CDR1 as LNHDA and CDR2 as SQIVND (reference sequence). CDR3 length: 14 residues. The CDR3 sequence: CASSLQETNYGYTF. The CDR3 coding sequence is TGTGCCAGTAGTCTACAGGAGACTAACTATGGCTACACCTTC.

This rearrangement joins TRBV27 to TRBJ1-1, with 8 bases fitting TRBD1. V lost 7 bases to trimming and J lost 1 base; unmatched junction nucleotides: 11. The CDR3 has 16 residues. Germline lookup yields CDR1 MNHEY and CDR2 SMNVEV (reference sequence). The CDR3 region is CASTLPGQESNTEAFF. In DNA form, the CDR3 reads TGTGCCAGCACCTTACCGGGACAGGAATCGAACACTGAAGCTTTCTTT.

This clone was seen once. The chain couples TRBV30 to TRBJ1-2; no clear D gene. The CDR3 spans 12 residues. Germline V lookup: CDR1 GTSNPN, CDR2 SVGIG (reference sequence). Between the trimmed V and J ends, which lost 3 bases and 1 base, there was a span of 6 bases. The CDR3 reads CAWSLVNYGYTF. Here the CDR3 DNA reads TGTGCCTGGAGCTTAGTTAACTATGGCTACACCTTC.

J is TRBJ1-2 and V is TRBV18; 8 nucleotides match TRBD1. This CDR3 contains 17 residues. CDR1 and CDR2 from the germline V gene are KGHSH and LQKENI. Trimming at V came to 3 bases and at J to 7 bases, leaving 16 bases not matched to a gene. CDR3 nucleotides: TGTGCCAGCTCACCGTTGAAACTCAGGGGGCCACCTTCTGGCTACACCTTC. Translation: CASSPLKLRGPPSGYTF.

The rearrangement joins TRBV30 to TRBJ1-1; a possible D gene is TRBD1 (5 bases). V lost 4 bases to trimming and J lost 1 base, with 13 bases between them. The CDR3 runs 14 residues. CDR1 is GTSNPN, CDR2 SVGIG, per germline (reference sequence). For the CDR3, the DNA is TGTGCCTGGAAAGTGGGGCGGAAGAACACTGAAGCTTTCTTT. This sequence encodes CAWKVGRKNTEAFF. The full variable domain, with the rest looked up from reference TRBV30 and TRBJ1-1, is SQTIHQWPATLVQPVGSPLSLECTVEGTSNPNLYWYRQAAGRGLQLLFYSVGIGQISSEVPQNLSASRPQDRQFILSSKKLLLSDSGFYLCAWKVGRKNTEAFFGQGTRLTVV.

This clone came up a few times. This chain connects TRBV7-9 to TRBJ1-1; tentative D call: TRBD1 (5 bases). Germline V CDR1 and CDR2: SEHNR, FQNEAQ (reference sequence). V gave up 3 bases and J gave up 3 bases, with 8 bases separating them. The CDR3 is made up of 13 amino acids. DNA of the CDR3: TGTGCCAGCAGCTTCGACAGCGACACTGAAGCTTTCTTT. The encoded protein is CASSFDSDTEAFF.

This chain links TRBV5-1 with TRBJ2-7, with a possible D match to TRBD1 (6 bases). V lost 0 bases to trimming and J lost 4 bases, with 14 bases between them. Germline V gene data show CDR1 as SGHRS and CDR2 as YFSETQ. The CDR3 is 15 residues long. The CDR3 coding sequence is TGCGCCAGCAGCTTGGGAGGGGGACAACTTTACGAGCAGTACTTC. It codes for CASSLGGGQLYEQYF.

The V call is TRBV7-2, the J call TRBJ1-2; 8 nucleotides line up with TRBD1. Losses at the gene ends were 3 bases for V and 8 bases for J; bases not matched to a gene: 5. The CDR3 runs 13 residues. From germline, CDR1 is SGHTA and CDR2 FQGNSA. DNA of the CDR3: TGTGCCAGCAGCTTTGGACAGGGTGACGGCTACACCTTC. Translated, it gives CASSFGQGDGYTF.

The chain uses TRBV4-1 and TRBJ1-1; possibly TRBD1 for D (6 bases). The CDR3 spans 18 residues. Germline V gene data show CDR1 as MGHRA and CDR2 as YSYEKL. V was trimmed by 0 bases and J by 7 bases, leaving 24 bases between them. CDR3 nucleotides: TGCGCCAGCAGCCAAGATTTTTTTGGCGTTGGGGGGGCGGGTGAAGCTTTCTTT. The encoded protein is CASSQDFFGVGGAGEAFF.

The CDR3 nucleotides are TGTGCCAGCAGTTCGACAGGGGCTGGCTACACCTTC. Its translation: CASSSTGAGYTF. This chain connects TRBV12-3 or TRBV12-4 to TRBJ1-2; 8 positions match TRBD1. The J segment lost 7 bases and the V segment lost 4 bases, leaving 2 bases of the junction unmatched. This CDR3 contains 12 residues.

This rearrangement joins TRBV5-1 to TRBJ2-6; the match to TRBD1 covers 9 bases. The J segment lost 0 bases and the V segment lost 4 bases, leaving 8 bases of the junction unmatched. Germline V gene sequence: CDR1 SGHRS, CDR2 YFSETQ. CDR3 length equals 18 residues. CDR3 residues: CASSPGGQGLSGANVLTF. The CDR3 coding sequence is TGCGCCAGCAGCCCCGGGGGACAGGGCCTCTCTGGGGCCAACGTCCTGACTTTC.

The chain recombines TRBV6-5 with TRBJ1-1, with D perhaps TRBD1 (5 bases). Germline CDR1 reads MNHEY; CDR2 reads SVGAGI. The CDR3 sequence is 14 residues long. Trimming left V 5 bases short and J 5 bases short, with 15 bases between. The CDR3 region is CASSPGRLRTEAFF. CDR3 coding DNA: TGTGCCAGCAGTCCAGGGCGGCTGAGGACTGAAGCTTTCTTT.

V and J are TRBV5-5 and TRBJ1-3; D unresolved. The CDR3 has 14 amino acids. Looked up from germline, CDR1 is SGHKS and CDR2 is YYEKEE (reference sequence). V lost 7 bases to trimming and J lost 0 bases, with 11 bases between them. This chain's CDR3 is CASWSDSSGNTIYF. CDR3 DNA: TGTGCCAGCTGGTCCGACTCCTCTGGAAACACCATATATTTT.

The CDR3 spells CASSPLRGATEAFF. DNA for the CDR3: TGTGCCAGCTCTCCCCTCAGGGGAGCCACTGAAGCTTTCTTT. The chain employs TRBV18 and TRBJ1-1, with a possible D match to TRBD1 (6 bases). Deletions cut 6 bases from V and 4 bases from J, with 15 bases between. Germline values: CDR1 KGHSH, CDR2 LQKENI. This CDR3 comprises 14 residues.

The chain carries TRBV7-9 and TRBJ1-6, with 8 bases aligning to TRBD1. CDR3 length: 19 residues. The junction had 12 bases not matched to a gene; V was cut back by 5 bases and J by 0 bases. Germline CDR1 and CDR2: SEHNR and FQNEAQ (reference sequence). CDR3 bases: TGTGCCAGCAGCCCAAGATTTCAGGGGGCCGGCTCCTATAATTCACCCCTCCACTTT. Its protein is CASSPRFQGAGSYNSPLHF.

The CDR3 spells CASSWEAGGEKLFF. The CDR3 DNA reads TGTGCCAGCAGCTGGGAGGCGGGGGGTGAAAAACTGTTTTTT. The J gene is TRBJ1-4, the V gene TRBV5-5; weak D call: TRBD1 (5 bases). V lost 3 bases and J lost 7, with 13 bases in between. The CDR3 length is 14 residues. Germline CDR1 is SGHKS and CDR2 is YYEKEE (reference sequence).

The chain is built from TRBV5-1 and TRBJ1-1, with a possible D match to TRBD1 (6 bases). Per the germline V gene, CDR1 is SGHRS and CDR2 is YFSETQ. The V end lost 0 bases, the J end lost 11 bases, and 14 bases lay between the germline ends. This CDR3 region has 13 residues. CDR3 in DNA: TGCGCCAGCAGCTTGGAGGGGGTTCCAGCGGCTTTCTTT. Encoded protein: CASSLEGVPAAFF.

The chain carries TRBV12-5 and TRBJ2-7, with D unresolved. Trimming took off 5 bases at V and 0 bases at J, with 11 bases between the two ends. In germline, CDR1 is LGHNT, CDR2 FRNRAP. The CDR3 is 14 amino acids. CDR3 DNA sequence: TGTGCTAGTGGTCCCGGAGATATCTCCTACGAGCAGTACTTC. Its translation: CASGPGDISYEQYF.